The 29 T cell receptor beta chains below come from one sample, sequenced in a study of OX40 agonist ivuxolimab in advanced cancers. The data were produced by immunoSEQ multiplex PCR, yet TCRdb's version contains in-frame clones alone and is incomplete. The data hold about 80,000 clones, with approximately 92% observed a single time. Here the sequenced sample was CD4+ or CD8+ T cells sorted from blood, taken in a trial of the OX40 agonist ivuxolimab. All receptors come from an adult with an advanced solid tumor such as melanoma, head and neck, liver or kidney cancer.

CDR3 sequence: CASSKQGNRNTEAFF. Here the CDR3 DNA reads TGTGCCAGCAGCAAACAAGGCAACCGGAACACTGAAGCTTTCTTT. The genes are TRBV21-1 and TRBJ1-1. TRBV21-1 is a pseudogene. This CDR3 is 15 amino acids long.

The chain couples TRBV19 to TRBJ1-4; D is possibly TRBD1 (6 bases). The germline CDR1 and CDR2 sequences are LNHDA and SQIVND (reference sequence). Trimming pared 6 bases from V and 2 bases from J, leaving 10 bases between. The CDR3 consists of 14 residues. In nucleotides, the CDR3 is TGTGCCAGTAGCGTACAGGGCACTAATGAAAAACTGTTTTTT. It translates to CASSVQGTNEKLFF.

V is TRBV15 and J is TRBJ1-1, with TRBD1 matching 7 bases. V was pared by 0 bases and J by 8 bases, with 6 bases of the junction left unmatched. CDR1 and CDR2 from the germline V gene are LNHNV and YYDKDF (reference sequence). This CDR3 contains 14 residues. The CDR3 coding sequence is TGTGCCACCAGCAGAGATCTGGACAGGCAAGAAGCTTTCTTT. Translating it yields CATSRDLDRQEAFF.

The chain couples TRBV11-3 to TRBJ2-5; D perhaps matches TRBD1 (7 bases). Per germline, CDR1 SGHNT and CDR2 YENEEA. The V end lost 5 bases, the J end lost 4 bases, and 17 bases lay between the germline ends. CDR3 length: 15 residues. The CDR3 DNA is TGTGCCAGCAGCCCCCAGCTTCAGGGGGGAGAGACCCAGTACTTC. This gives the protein CASSPQLQGGETQYF.

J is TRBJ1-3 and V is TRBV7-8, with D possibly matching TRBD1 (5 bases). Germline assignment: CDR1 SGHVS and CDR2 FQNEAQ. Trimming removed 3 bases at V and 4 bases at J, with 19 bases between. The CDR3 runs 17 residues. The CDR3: CASSFRGTAAIGNTIYF. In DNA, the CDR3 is TGTGCCAGCAGCTTCCGGGGGACTGCAGCAATCGGAAACACCATATATTTT.

The CDR3, as DNA: TGTGCCAGCAGTCCTATAATCTCCTACGAGCAGTACTTC. Protein: CASSPIISYEQYF. This chain joins TRBV27 and TRBJ2-5; no reliable D call. The DNA end is a closer match to TRBJ2-7, so the J assignment may be wrong. CDR1 is MNHEY and CDR2 is SMNVEV in the germline V gene (reference sequence). This CDR3 contains 13 residues.

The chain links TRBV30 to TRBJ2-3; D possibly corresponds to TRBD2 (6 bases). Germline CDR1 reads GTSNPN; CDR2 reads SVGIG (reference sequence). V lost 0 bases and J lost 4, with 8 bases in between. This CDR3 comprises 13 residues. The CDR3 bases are TGTGCCTGGAGTGTACTAGCTTCAGATACGCAGTATTTT. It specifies CAWSVLASDTQYF.

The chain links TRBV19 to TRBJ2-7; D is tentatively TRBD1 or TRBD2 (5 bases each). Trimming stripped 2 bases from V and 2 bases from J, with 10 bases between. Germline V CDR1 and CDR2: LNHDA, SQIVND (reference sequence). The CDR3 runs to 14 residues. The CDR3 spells CASSIRGEAYEQYF. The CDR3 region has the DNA TGTGCCAGTAGTATAAGGGGAGAGGCCTACGAGCAGTACTTC.

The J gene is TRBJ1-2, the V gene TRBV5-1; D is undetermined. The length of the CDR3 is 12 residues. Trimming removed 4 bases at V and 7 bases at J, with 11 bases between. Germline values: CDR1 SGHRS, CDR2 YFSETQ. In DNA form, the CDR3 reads TGCGCCAGCAGCCCCGACGGGTCTGGCTACACCTTC. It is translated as CASSPDGSGYTF.

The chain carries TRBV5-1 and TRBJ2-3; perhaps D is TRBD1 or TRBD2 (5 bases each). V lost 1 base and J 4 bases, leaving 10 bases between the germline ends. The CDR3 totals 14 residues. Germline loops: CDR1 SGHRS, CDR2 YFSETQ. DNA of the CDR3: TGCGCCAGCAGCTTGTCAGGGACCCCAGATACGCAGTATTTT. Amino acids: CASSLSGTPDTQYF.

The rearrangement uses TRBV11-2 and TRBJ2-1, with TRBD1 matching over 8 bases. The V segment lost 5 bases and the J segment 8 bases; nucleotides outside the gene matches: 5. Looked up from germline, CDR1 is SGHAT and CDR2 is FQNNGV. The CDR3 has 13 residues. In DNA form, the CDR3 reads TGTGCCAGCAGCACTGACAGGGGTGATGAGCAGTTCTTC. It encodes CASSTDRGDEQFF.

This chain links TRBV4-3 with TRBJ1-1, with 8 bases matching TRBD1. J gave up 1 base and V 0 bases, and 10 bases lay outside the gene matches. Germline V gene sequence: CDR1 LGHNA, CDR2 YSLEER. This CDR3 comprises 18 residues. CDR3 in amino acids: CASSQDSTGGRWNTEAFF. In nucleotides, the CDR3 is TGCGCCAGCAGCCAAGACTCCACAGGGGGGCGTTGGAACACTGAAGCTTTCTTT.

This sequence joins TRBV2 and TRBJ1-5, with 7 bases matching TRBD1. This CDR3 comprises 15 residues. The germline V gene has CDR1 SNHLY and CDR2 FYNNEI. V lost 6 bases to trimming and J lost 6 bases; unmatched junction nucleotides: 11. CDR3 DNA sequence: TGTGCCAGCAGGGCGACAGGGTTTGAAGGTCAGCCCCAGCATTTT. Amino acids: CASRATGFEGQPQHF.

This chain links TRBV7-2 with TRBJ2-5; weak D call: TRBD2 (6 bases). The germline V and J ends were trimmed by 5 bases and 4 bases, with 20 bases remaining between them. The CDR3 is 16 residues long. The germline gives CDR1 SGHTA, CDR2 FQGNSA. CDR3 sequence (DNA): TGTGCCAGCAGCCAAGGACGTGGGGGGAACCTAGAGACCCAGTACTTC. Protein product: CASSQGRGGNLETQYF.

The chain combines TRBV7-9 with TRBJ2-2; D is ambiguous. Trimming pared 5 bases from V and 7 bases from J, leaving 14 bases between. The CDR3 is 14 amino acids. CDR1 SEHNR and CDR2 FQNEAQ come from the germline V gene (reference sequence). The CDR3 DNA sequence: TGTGCCAGCAGCCCCGGATCCGCCTACGGGGAGCTGTTTTTT. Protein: CASSPGSAYGELFF.

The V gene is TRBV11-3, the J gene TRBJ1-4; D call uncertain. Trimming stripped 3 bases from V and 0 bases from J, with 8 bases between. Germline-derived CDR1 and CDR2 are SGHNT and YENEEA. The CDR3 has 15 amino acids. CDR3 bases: TGTGCCAGCAGCTTCCACGGGGCAACTAATGAAAAACTGTTTTTT. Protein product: CASSFHGATNEKLFF.

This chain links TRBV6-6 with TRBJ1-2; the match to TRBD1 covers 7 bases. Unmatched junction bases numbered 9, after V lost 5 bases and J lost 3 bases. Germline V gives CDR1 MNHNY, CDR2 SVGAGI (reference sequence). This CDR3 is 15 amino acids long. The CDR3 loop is CASSGRTGLDYGYTF. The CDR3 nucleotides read TGTGCCAGCAGTGGGCGGACAGGCCTTGACTATGGCTACACCTTC.

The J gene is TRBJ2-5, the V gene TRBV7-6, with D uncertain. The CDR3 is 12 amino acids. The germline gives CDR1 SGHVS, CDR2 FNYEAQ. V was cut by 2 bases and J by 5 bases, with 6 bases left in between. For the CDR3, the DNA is TGTGCCAGCAGCTTAAATCGGGAGACCCAGTACTTC. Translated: CASSLNRETQYF.

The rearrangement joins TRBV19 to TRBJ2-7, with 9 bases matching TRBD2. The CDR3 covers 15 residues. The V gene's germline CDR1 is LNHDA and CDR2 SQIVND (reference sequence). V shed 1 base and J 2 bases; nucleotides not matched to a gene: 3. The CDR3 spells CASSIGPSGTYEQYF. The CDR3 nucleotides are TGTGCCAGTAGTATAGGTCCTAGCGGGACCTACGAGCAGTACTTC. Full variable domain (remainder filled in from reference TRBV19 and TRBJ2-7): DGGITQSPKYLFRKEGQNVTLSCEQNLNHDAMYWYRQDPGQGLRLIYYSQIVNDFQKGDIAEGYSVSREKKESFPLTVTSAQKNPTAFYLCASSIGPSGTYEQYFGPGTRLTVT.

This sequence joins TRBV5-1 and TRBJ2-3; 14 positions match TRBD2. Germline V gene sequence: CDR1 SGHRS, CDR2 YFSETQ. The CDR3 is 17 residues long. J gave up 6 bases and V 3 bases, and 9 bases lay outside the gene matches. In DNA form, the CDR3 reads TGCGCCAGCAGCTCGACCGGGACTAGCGGGAGAGTGGATACGCAGTATTTT. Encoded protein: CASSSTGTSGRVDTQYF.

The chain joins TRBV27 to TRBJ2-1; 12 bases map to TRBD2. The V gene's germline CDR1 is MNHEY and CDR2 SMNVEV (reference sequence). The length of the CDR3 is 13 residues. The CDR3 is CAVKTSGRHEQFF. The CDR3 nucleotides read TGTGCAGTAAAGACTAGCGGGAGACATGAGCAGTTCTTC.

The CDR3 nucleotides read TGTGCCAGCAGCTTGGGACAGGGAGTCGGGAATGAGCAGTTCTTC. Its translation is CASSLGQGVGNEQFF. V gene TRBV7-9 combines with J gene TRBJ2-1, with 9 bases aligning to TRBD1. Germline values: CDR1 SEHNR, CDR2 FQNEAQ (reference sequence). The CDR3 has 15 residues. V shed 3 bases, J shed 7 bases, and the junction held 7 bases outside the gene matches.

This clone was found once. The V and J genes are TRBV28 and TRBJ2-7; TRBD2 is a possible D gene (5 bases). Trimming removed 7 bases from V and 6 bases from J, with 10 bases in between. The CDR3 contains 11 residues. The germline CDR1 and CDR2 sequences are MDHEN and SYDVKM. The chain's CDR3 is CASIQGGEQYF. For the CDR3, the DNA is TGTGCCAGCATCCAAGGAGGCGAGCAGTACTTC.

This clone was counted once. The DNA for the CDR3 is TGTGCCAGCAGTATAGGGGCAACGGGGGGAAATCAGCCCCAGCATTTT. Its protein is CASSIGATGGNQPQHF. The V gene is TRBV28, the J gene TRBJ1-5; tentative D call: TRBD1 (5 bases). Germline V lookup: CDR1 MDHEN, CDR2 SYDVKM. CDR3 length: 16 amino acids. Trimming shortened V by 5 bases and J by 4 bases, and 18 bases separated the two germline ends.

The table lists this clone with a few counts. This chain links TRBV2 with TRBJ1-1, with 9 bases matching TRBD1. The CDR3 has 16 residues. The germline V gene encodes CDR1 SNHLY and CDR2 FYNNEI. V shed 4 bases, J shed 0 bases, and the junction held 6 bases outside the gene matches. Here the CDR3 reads CASSGRQGGMNTEAFF. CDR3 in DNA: TGTGCCAGCAGTGGGAGACAGGGGGGAATGAACACTGAAGCTTTCTTT.

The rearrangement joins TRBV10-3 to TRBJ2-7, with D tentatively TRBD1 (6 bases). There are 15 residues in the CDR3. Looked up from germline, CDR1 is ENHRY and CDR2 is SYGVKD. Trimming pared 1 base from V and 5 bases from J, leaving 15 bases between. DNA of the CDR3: TGTGCCATCAGTGAGTTTACAGGGATCCGCCACGAGCAGTACTTC. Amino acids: CAISEFTGIRHEQYF.

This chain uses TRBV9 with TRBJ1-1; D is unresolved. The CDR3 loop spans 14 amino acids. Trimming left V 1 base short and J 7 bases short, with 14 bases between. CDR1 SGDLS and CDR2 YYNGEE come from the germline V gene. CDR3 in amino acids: CASSVLPEGSEAFF. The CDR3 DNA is TGTGCCAGCAGCGTATTACCTGAGGGCAGTGAAGCTTTCTTT.

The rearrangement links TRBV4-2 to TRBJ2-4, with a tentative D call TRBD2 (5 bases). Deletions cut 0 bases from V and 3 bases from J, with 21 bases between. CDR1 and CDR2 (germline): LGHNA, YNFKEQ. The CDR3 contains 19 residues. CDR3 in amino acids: CASSQEGTAPRRSKNIQYF. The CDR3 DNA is TGTGCCAGCAGCCAAGAAGGTACAGCGCCCAGGAGGAGCAAAAACATTCAGTACTTC.

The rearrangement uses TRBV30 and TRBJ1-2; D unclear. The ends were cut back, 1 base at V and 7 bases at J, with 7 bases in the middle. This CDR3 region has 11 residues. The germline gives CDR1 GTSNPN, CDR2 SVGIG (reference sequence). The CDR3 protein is CAWSGPGGYTF. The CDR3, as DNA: TGTGCCTGGAGTGGGCCCGGTGGCTACACCTTC.